These T cell receptor beta chains were read from a single sample in a study of T cells in Graves' hyperthyroidism and ophthalmopathy. TCRdb passed the multiplex PCR reads through MiXCR, listing each CDR3 protein once. The sample has over 300,000 distinct CDR3 sequences; roughly 13% are singletons. The specimen was blood. Receptors were obtained from a woman aged 55 to 70 with Graves' hyperthyroidism. CDR3s include the opening cysteine and the closing phenylalanine or tryptophan. A D gene is named only where the DNA matches it firmly. Expanded clones are given a class, and other clones once, few, many or no size at all.

many,TRBV19,TRBJ2-3,TRBD1,CASSRIDRGLGTDTQYF,TGTGCCAGTAGCCGGATCGACAGGGGGCTCGGCACAGATACGCAGTATTTT
many,TRBV19,TRBJ1-5,TRBD1,CASSLTGTGLYSNQPQHF,TGTGCCAGTAGCCTGACCGGGACAGGGCTGTATAGCAATCAGCCCCAGCATTTT
many,TRBV19,TRBJ1-1,NA,CASKQETTEAFF,TGTGCCAGTAAACAAGAGACCACTGAAGCTTTCTTT
many,TRBV20-1,TRBJ2-5,NA,CSARDQGGETQYF,TGCAGTGCTAGAGATCAAGGGGGAGAGACCCAGTACTTC
many,TRBV20-1,TRBJ2-7,NA,CSASRRVPGHYEQYF,TGCAGTGCTAGTCGTCGCGTTCCAGGTCACTACGAGCAGTACTTC
many,TRBV10-3,TRBJ1-1,NA,CAISGTGMNTEAFF,TGTGCCATCAGTGGCACAGGGATGAACACTGAAGCTTTCTTT
few,TRBV28,TRBJ2-4,TRBD2,CASSFGTSGSKNIQYF,TGTGCCAGCAGTTTCGGGACTAGCGGGAGCAAAAACATTCAGTACTTC
many,TRBV7-9,TRBJ2-1,NA,CASSASFSYNEQFF,TGTGCCAGCAGCGCGTCGTTCTCCTACAATGAGCAGTTCTTC
NA,TRBV12-3/TRBV12-4,TRBJ2-1,NA,CASSTWRQKGSYNEQFF,TGTGCCAGCAGCACCTGGAGACAGAAGGGCTCCTACAATGAGCAGTTCTTC
many,TRBV2,TRBJ1-5,TRBD1,CASRTGWEQPQHF,TGTGCCAGCAGGACAGGGTGGGAACAGCCCCAGCATTTT
few,TRBV27,TRBJ2-5,NA,CASSLKVNGQETQYF,TGTGCCAGCAGTTTAAAGGTGAACGGCCAAGAGACCCAGTACTTC
NA,TRBV3-1,TRBJ1-5,NA,CASSQRGFVGQPQHF,TGTGCCAGCAGCCAACGGGGTTTTGTAGGGCAGCCCCAGCATTTT
many,TRBV12-3/TRBV12-4,TRBJ1-1,NA,CASSLTEETEAFF,TGTGCCAGCAGTTTAACCGAGGAGACTGAAGCTTTCTTT
NA,TRBV4-1,TRBJ2-3,TRBD1,CASSQDWRTGGLNTQYF,TGCGCCAGCAGCCAAGATTGGCGGACAGGCGGGCTGAATACGCAGTATTTT
many,TRBV12-3/TRBV12-4,TRBJ1-2,NA,CASSPGLPGYTF,TGTGCCAGCAGTCCGGGCCTTCCTGGCTACACCTTC
many,TRBV2,TRBJ2-3,TRBD2,CARRVLADTDTQYF,TGTGCCAGAAGGGTCCTAGCGGACACAGATACGCAGTATTTT
many,TRBV10-3,TRBJ1-3,NA,CAISAGRLSGNTIYF,TGTGCCATCAGCGCCGGACGGCTCTCTGGAAACACCATATATTTT
many,TRBV12-3/TRBV12-4,TRBJ2-4,TRBD2,CASSFSLRGLAGGKAKNIQYF,TGTGCCAGCAGTTTTTCGCTTCGGGGACTAGCGGGAGGAAAGGCCAAAAACATTCAGTACTTC
NA,TRBV6-1,TRBJ2-5,NA,CASQGQTAQVPQYF,TGTGCCAGCCAGGGGCAGACAGCTCAAGTACCCCAGTACTTC
few,TRBV7-3,TRBJ2-1,TRBD2,CASSTYGGDWSYNEQFF,TGTGCCAGCAGCACATACGGGGGGGACTGGTCCTACAATGAGCAGTTCTTC
NA,TRBV3-1,TRBJ2-2,NA,CASSQDGQRDTGELFF,TGTGCCAGCAGCCAAGATGGTCAGCGGGACACCGGGGAGCTGTTTTTT
few,TRBV9,TRBJ2-3,NA,CASMAGLSTDTQYF,TGTGCCAGCATGGCAGGCCTCAGCACAGATACGCAGTATTTT
few,TRBV24-1,TRBJ2-7,NA,CATSDFGFHEQYF,TGTGCCACCAGTGATTTTGGTTTCCACGAGCAGTACTTC
many,TRBV6-1,TRBJ2-3,NA,CASRGQGIDTQYF,TGTGCCAGCCGGGGGCAGGGTATAGATACGCAGTATTTT
many,TRBV12-3/TRBV12-4,TRBJ1-5,NA,CASSQYDSNQPQHF,TGTGCCAGCAGCCAGTATGATAGCAATCAGCCCCAGCATTTT
few,TRBV6-5,TRBJ2-6,NA,CASSYSWVPHSGANVLTF,TGTGCCAGCAGTTACTCTTGGGTTCCCCACTCTGGGGCCAACGTCCTGACTTTC
many,TRBV6-1,TRBJ2-1,TRBD2,CASSEVGGLAGGRNEQFF,TGTGCCAGCAGTGAAGTAGGGGGGCTAGCGGGAGGCAGAAATGAGCAGTTCTTC
few,TRBV7-9,TRBJ2-7,NA,CASSPPASTYEQYF,TGTGCCAGCAGCCCCCCAGCATCAACCTACGAGCAGTACTTC
NA,TRBV27,TRBJ2-1,NA,CASSLRQNPNEQFF,TGTGCCAGCAGTTTAAGGCAGAATCCGAATGAGCAGTTCTTC
many,TRBV12-3/TRBV12-4,TRBJ2-3,NA,CASSFQGMADTQYF,TGTGCCAGCAGTTTTCAGGGGATGGCAGATACGCAGTATTTT
many,TRBV6-6,TRBJ1-5,NA,CASSYGGANQPQHF,TGTGCCAGCAGTTACGGGGGCGCCAATCAGCCCCAGCATTTT
many,TRBV7-8,TRBJ1-5,NA,CASSPSPGGRQPQHF,TGTGCCAGCAGCCCTAGCCCAGGAGGTCGGCAGCCCCAGCATTTT
many,TRBV12-5,TRBJ2-2,NA,CASGSRANTGELFF,TGTGCTAGTGGTTCCAGGGCGAACACCGGGGAGCTGTTTTTT
many,TRBV12-3/TRBV12-4,TRBJ1-2,TRBD1,CASSRQGVGYTF,TGTGCCAGCAGTCGACAGGGTGTTGGCTACACCTTC
NA,TRBV29-1,TRBJ2-7,NA,CSVEKPNSPYEQYF,TGCAGCGTTGAAAAGCCCAATAGCCCCTACGAGCAGTACTTC
many,TRBV28,TRBJ1-1,NA,CASRIQGTEAFF,TGTGCCAGCAGAATACAGGGCACTGAAGCTTTCTTT